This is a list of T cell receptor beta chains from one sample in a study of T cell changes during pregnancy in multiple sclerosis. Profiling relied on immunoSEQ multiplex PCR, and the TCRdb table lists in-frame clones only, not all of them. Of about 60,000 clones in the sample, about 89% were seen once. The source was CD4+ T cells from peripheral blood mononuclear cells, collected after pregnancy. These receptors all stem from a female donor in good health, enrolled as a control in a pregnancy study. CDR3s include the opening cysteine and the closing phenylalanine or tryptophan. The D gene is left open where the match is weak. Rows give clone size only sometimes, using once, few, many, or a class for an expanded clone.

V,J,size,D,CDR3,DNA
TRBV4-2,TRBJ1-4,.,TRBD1,CASSQGPGQGATNEKLFF,TGTGCCAGCAGCCAGGGCCCGGGACAGGGTGCAACTAATGAAAAACTGTTTTTT
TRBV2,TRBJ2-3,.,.,CASSEVRTGSTDTQYF,TGTGCCAGCAGTGAGGTCCGAACAGGGAGCACAGATACGCAGTATTTT
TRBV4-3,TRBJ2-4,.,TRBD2,CASSQILGGGVSKNIQYF,TGCGCCAGCAGCCAAATACTAGGCGGGGGGGTTTCCAAAAACATTCAGTACTTC
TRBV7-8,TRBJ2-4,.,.,CASSLVENIQYF,TGTGCCAGCAGCTTAGTGGAGAACATTCAGTACTTC
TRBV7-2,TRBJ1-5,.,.,CASSLLGTSVHQPQHF,TGTGCCAGCAGCTTACTGGGGACATCCGTCCATCAGCCCCAGCATTTT
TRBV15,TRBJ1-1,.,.,CATSLGGDTEAFF,TGTGCCACCAGCCTAGGGGGGGACACTGAAGCTTTCTTT
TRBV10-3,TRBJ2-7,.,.,CAISDTGSMANEQYF,TGTGCCATCAGCGACACAGGGTCCATGGCCAACGAGCAGTACTTC
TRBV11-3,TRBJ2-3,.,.,CASSFTGLRDTQYF,TGTGCCAGCAGCTTCACAGGGTTGAGAGATACGCAGTATTTT
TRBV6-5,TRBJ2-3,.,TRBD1,CASSVTGTTDTQYF,TGTGCCAGCAGCGTGACAGGGACCACAGATACGCAGTATTTT
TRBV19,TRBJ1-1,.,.,CASSNLGGARTEAFF,TGTGCCAGTAGTAACCTAGGGGGGGCCCGGACTGAAGCTTTCTTT
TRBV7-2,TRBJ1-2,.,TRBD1,CASSFGTGGNYGYTF,TGTGCCAGCAGCTTCGGGACAGGGGGCAACTATGGCTACACCTTC
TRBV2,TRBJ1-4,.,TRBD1,CASRGQGNEKLFF,TGTGCCAGCAGGGGACAGGGTAATGAAAAACTGTTTTTT
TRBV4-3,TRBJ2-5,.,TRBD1,CASSQGAGTGGAQETQYF,TGCGCCAGCAGCCAAGGGGCCGGGACAGGGGGCGCACAAGAGACCCAGTACTTC
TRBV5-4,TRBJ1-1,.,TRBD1,CASSIQGTTEAFF,TGTGCCAGCAGCATACAGGGGACAACTGAAGCTTTCTTT
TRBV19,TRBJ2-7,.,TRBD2,CATGLAGAYEQYF,TGTGCCACGGGACTAGCGGGGGCTTACGAGCAGTACTTC
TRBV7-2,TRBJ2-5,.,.,CASSPLTEETQYF,TGTGCCAGCAGCCCCCTGACAGAAGAGACCCAGTACTTC
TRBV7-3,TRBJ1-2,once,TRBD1,CASSSKTGGIVHGYTF,TGTGCCAGCAGCTCAAAGACAGGGGGGATTGTGCATGGCTACACCTTC
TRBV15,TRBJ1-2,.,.,CATSRSQGFGYTF,TGTGCCACCAGCAGATCACAGGGCTTTGGCTACACCTTC
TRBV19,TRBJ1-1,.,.,CASILREGSTEAFF,TGTGCCAGTATTCTACGGGAGGGGAGCACTGAAGCTTTCTTT